This TCR beta chain is from a study of beta chain features in type 1 diabetes. The V gene's germline CDR1 is LGHNA and CDR2 YSLEER. V shed 0 bases and J shed 9 bases, with 15 bases lying between them. The CDR3 has 15 residues. Blood was collected once per donor into heparin, averaging around 0.11 L. The whole isolated RNA underwent reverse transcription, so sequencing captured expressed TCRB transcripts. Method: immunoSEQ multiplex PCR; TCRdb's copy keeps in-frame clones and lacks some. This table holds 620,000 or so clones, 15% to 19% found once. Sequencing input: naive CD4+ T cells from blood. The origin of this receptor is a man aged 18 to 35 in good health. The chain is built from TRBV4-3 and TRBJ1-5; perhaps TRBD1 as D (5 bases). CDR3 sequence: CASSQDWGRATPQHF. In DNA, the CDR3 is TGCGCCAGCAGCCAAGATTGGGGCAGGGCAACGCCCCAGCATTTT.